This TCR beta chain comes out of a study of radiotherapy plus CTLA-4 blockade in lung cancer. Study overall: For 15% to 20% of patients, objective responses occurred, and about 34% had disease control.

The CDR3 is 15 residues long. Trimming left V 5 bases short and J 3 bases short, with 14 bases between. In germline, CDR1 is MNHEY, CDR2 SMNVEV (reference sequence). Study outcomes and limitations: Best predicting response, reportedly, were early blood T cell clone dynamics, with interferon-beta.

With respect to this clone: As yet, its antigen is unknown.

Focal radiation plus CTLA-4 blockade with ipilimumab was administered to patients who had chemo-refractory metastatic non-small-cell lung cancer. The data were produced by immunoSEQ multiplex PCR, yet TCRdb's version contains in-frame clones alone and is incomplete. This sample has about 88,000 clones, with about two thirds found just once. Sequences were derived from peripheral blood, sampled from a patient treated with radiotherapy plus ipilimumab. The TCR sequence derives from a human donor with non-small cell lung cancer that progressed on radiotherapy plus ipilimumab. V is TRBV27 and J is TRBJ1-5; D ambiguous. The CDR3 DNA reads TGTGCCAGCAGTGAAGCCGCAGCTGTCAATCAGCCCCAGCATTTT. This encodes CASSEAAAVNQPQHF.